This TCR beta chain was recorded in a study of neurological immune-mediated disorders. Whole-study findings and limits: Phylogenetic grouping assigned the repertoires of 18 of 34 multiple sclerosis patients to one related-CDR3 cluster, which constitutes a possible signature. The multiple sclerosis repertoire cluster was not associated with any clinical or MRI feature.

By 5'RACE with 10-nucleotide random UMIs, the cDNA was made. From the 5' RACE reads, TCRdb called clonotypes with MiXCR, one entry per CDR3 protein. Of some 70,000 distinct CDR3 sequences listed, under 5% are singletons. This clonotype appeared many times. The target antigen is unknown. The junction differs from germline at one of its ends, possibly a read error. The CDR3 extends over 15 amino acids. Germline V gives CDR1 MNHNS, CDR2 SASEGT. This rearrangement joins TRBV6-1 to TRBJ1-6; 8 nucleotides align to TRBD1. The sequenced material came from PBMCs. The source is a man aged 25-40 years with multiple sclerosis. The CDR3 loop reads CASSEAAGGNSPLNF. The CDR3 DNA sequence: TGTGCCAGCAGTGAAGCAGCAGGGGGCAATTCACCCCTCAACTTT.